The TCR beta chain under discussion was sequenced for a study of blood T cells in healthy people across ages. Findings of the study overall: Age showed a roughly linear inverse relationship with TCR beta diversity per million T cells. Higher diversity and more naive CD4+ cells were features of long-lived donors, compared to aged donors. Observed TCR beta diversity showed a strong correlation with the percentage of naive T cells as measured by flow cytometry.

Through a sample-barcoded 5' primer and a J-beta primer mix, a second PCR was run for roughly 7 to 11 cycles. One entry per CDR3 protein results from TCRdb running MiXCR on the 5' RACE reads. Of fewer than 950,000 distinct CDR3 sequences in the sample, about 55% were seen once. The sample holds a few counts of this clonotype. Its cognate antigen is unknown. This sequence may be a read error, since a much larger clone differs from it by one base. Germline CDR1 and CDR2: SQVTM and ANQGSEA. The junction had 14 bases not matched to a gene; V was cut back by 5 bases and J by 10 bases. The CDR3 contains 14 residues. Each donor supplied around 10 milliliters of peripheral blood.

The source material was blood. This receptor was identified in a man older than 75 in good health. This chain uses TRBV29-1 with TRBJ2-1; TRBD2 aligns across 7 bases. CDR3 coding DNA: TGCAGCGTTTCCTACGGGGGGAGCACCTACGAGCAGTTCTTC. Amino acid sequence: CSVSYGGSTYEQFF.